The 27 T cell receptor beta chains reported below all come from one sample, sequenced in a study of T cells after posttransplantation cyclophosphamide. Sequencing used immunoSEQ multiplex PCR; TCRdb keeps in-frame clones, though not all of them. The table has 15,000 to 20,000 clones, roughly 90% seen once. A marrow graft followed busulfan-fludarabine conditioning, with cyclophosphamide on days +3 and +4. Specimen: PBMCs, collected after allogeneic stem cell transplant with posttransplant cyclophosphamide. Every receptor here comes from a female patient in her forties who received an allogeneic stem cell transplant from a related donor, was CMV-positive, and had no GVHD. The graft donor may account for some of the T cells.

The chain has TRBV7-9 and TRBJ2-1, with D maybe TRBD2 (6 bases). CDR3 length equals 15 residues. V was clipped by 3 bases and J by 8 bases, with 17 bases between them. Germline lookup yields CDR1 SEHNR and CDR2 FQNEAQ (reference sequence). DNA of the CDR3: TGTGCCAGCAGCTTGGAGGGGATTGCGGGTTATGAGCAGTTCTTC. Its translation: CASSLEGIAGYEQFF.

The CDR3 protein is CAIGFSESSDTQYF. CDR3 DNA sequence: TGTGCCATAGGGTTTAGCGAAAGCTCAGATACGCAGTATTTT. This chain connects TRBV28 to TRBJ2-3; tentative D call: TRBD2 (5 bases). The V gene's germline CDR1 is MDHEN and CDR2 SYDVKM. The CDR3 runs to 14 residues. V gave up 10 bases and J gave up 4 bases, with 18 bases separating them.

The chain employs TRBV15 and TRBJ1-2; TRBD1 agrees at 11 bases. The junction had 11 bases not matched to a gene; V was cut back by 4 bases and J by 7 bases. The CDR3 has 16 amino acids. CDR1 and CDR2 (germline): LNHNV, YYDKDF (reference sequence). CDR3 amino acids: CATSTGPGQGVSGYTF. CDR3 DNA: TGTGCCACCAGCACCGGTCCGGGACAGGGGGTTTCTGGCTACACCTTC.

The chain links TRBV29-1 to TRBJ1-2; TRBD1 matches 7 bases. The germline CDR1 and CDR2 sequences are SQVTM and ANQGSEA. Trimming took 8 bases from V and 2 from J; bases not matched to a gene: 14. This CDR3 spans 15 amino acids. The DNA for the CDR3 is TGCAGCATCAATGGTCCCCGGGACAGAAACTATGGCTACACCTTC. Amino acid sequence: CSINGPRDRNYGYTF.

The table lists this clone with a count of one. This chain joins TRBV10-3 and TRBJ2-1; D may be TRBD2 (6 bases). CDR3 length equals 14 residues. V was pared by 8 bases and J by 6 bases, with 17 bases between. CDR1 and CDR2 (germline): ENHRY, SYGVKD. The CDR3 here is CAIGGVRGSNEQFF. The CDR3 bases are TGTGCCATCGGCGGGGTCCGCGGATCCAATGAGCAGTTCTTC.

The chain is built from TRBV27 and TRBJ2-7; no definite D call. Between the trimmed V and J ends, which lost 2 bases and 5 bases, there was a span of 4 bases. CDR3 size: 11 residues. The germline V gene has CDR1 MNHEY and CDR2 SMNVEV (reference sequence). CDR3 protein: CASSLGHEQYF. As DNA, the CDR3 is TGTGCCAGCAGTTTAGGCCACGAGCAGTACTTC.

The chain links TRBV30 to TRBJ2-2; the match to TRBD2 covers 10 bases. This CDR3 is built from 15 residues. Germline CDR1 reads GTSNPN; CDR2 reads SVGIG (reference sequence). After removal of 4 bases from V and 1 base from J, the junction contained 3 bases not matched to a gene. The CDR3 loop is CAWNRLAGNTGELFF. The DNA for the CDR3 is TGTGCCTGGAACCGACTAGCGGGGAACACCGGGGAGCTGTTTTTT.

The gene calls are TRBV19 and TRBJ2-2, with 7 bases matching TRBD2. This CDR3 has 14 amino acids. Germline CDR1 and CDR2: LNHDA and SQIVND (reference sequence). J gave up 4 bases and V 6 bases, and 5 bases lay outside the gene matches. DNA of the CDR3: TGTGCCAGTAGACTTGGGGGGGGCACCGGGGAGCTGTTTTTT. Protein: CASRLGGGTGELFF. The full variable domain, in which reference TRBV19 and TRBJ2-2 provide the parts outside the CDR3, is DGGITQSPKYLFRKEGQNVTLSCEQNLNHDAMYWYRQDPGQGLRLIYYSQIVNDFQKGDIAEGYSVSREKKESFPLTVTSAQKNPTAFYLCASRLGGGTGELFFGEGSRLTVL.

The chain joins TRBV28 to TRBJ2-5, with a weak D call TRBD2 (6 bases). Germline values: CDR1 MDHEN, CDR2 SYDVKM. The CDR3 covers 14 residues. V lost 5 bases and J lost 1, with 11 bases in between. CDR3 coding DNA: TGTGCCAGCAGTGGCGGGACGCTCCAAGAGACCCAGTACTTC. It translates to CASSGGTLQETQYF.

The rearrangement joins TRBV10-3 to TRBJ2-5; D possibly corresponds to TRBD2 (5 bases). This CDR3 comprises 13 residues. Germline CDR1 and CDR2: ENHRY and SYGVKD. The V gene lost 7 bases and the J gene lost 3 bases, with 12 bases spanning the gap. The CDR3 sequence is CAINGSPKETQYF. The CDR3 DNA reads as TGTGCCATCAATGGGAGCCCGAAAGAGACCCAGTACTTC.

This clone was observed a single time. V and J are TRBV27 and TRBJ2-7, with D perhaps TRBD1 (6 bases). Germline values: CDR1 MNHEY, CDR2 SMNVEV (reference sequence). The CDR3 contains 15 residues. With 2 bases removed from V and 6 bases from J, the gap between germline ends came to 17 bases. This CDR3 reads CASSLPGTPKREQYF. The CDR3 DNA follows: TGTGCCAGCAGTTTACCCGGGACACCCAAGCGCGAGCAGTACTTC.

V is TRBV4-3 and J is TRBJ1-2, with a weak D call TRBD1 (6 bases). Trimming shortened V by 0 bases and J by 4 bases, and 12 bases separated the two germline ends. Germline V lookup: CDR1 LGHNA, CDR2 YSLEER. The CDR3 totals 15 residues. CDR3: CASSQDLGAPYGYTF. Here the CDR3 DNA reads TGCGCCAGCAGCCAAGATCTGGGGGCTCCCTATGGCTACACCTTC.

The gene calls are TRBV7-9 and TRBJ1-1; 8 positions agree with TRBD1. V shed 4 bases, J shed 6 bases, and the junction held 16 bases outside the gene matches. Germline V lookup: CDR1 SEHNR, CDR2 FQNEAQ (reference sequence). The length of the CDR3 is 17 residues. The CDR3 sequence: CASSWIVFRQGIPEAFF. CDR3 in DNA: TGTGCCAGCAGCTGGATCGTGTTCAGACAGGGGATTCCTGAAGCTTTCTTT.

V gene TRBV7-3 combines with J gene TRBJ2-2, with 7 bases fitting TRBD2. Per the germline V gene, CDR1 is SGHTA and CDR2 is FQGTGA. There are 13 residues in the CDR3. The J segment lost 5 bases and the V segment lost 5 bases, leaving 2 bases of the junction unmatched. The CDR3 loop is CASSGLETGELFF. In DNA form, the CDR3 reads TGTGCCAGCAGCGGACTAGAAACCGGGGAGCTGTTTTTT.

The gene calls are TRBV5-1 and TRBJ2-3; 7 bases agree with TRBD1. Trimming removed 2 bases from V and 2 bases from J; junction bases left unmatched: 2. Germline assignment: CDR1 SGHRS and CDR2 YFSETQ. This CDR3 comprises 14 residues. CDR3 loop: CASSFQGDTDTQYF. CDR3 in DNA: TGCGCCAGCAGCTTTCAGGGGGACACAGATACGCAGTATTTT.

This chain uses TRBV5-1 with TRBJ2-7, with a tentative D call TRBD2 (6 bases). Germline V gives CDR1 SGHRS, CDR2 YFSETQ. This CDR3 has 13 amino acids. V was cut by 4 bases and J by 0 bases, with 8 bases left in between. As DNA, the CDR3 is TGCGCCAGCAGCGGGGGGATCTCCTACGAGCAGTACTTC. It translates to CASSGGISYEQYF.

CDR3 sequence: CASSLSGTGGHEQYF. As DNA, the CDR3 is TGTGCCAGCAGTTTATCGGGGACAGGGGGCCACGAGCAGTACTTC. This chain links TRBV28 with TRBJ2-7; TRBD1 aligns across 12 bases. Trimming took 1 base from V and 5 from J; bases not matched to a gene: 3. Germline CDR1 reads MDHEN; CDR2 reads SYDVKM. The CDR3 totals 15 residues.

The V and J genes are TRBV25-1 and TRBJ2-5, with D perhaps TRBD2 (5 bases). The V end was cut by 7 bases, the J end by 3 bases, with 15 bases between. The germline V gene encodes CDR1 MGHDK and CDR2 SYGVNS. The CDR3 runs 14 residues. The CDR3 nucleotides read TGTGCCAGCACTCCGGACGTACTAGAAGAGACCCAGTACTTC. The encoded protein is CASTPDVLEETQYF. The variable domain in full, completed from reference TRBV25-1 and TRBJ2-5, reads EADIYQTPRYLVIGTGKKITLECSQTMGHDKMYWYQQDPGMELHLIHYSYGVNSTEKGDLSSESTVSRIRTEHFPLTLESARPSHTSQYLCASTPDVLEETQYFGPGTRLLVL.

The rearrangement uses TRBV12-2 and TRBJ2-3; the table's D call, TRBD1, has no DNA check behind it. TRBV12-2 is reported as a pseudogene. The CDR3 extends over 16 amino acids. This chain's CDR3 is CASRLSATGRTDTQYF. Written as DNA, the CDR3 is TGTGCAAGTCGCTTATCTGCCACAGGGCGCACAGATACGCAGTATTTT.

This clone was counted once. The chain combines TRBV7-2 with TRBJ2-7, with TRBD1 matching 7 bases. V was pared by 6 bases and J by 2 bases, with 7 bases of the junction left unmatched. The germline V gene encodes CDR1 SGHTA and CDR2 FQGNSA. This CDR3 is 14 amino acids long. The CDR3 sequence is CASRDSGTAYEQYF. The DNA of the CDR3 is TGTGCCAGCAGGGACTCCGGGACAGCCTACGAGCAGTACTTC.

The V and J genes are TRBV5-4 and TRBJ2-7; 7 bases line up with TRBD2. Germline values: CDR1 SGHNT, CDR2 YYREEE (reference sequence). V dropped 4 bases and J dropped 6; count of bases not matched to a gene: 4. CDR3 size: 12 residues. The CDR3 here is CASSLSGFEQYF. CDR3 bases: TGTGCCAGCAGCCTTAGCGGGTTCGAGCAGTACTTC. The full variable domain, rest sourced from reference TRBV5-4 and TRBJ2-7, is ETGVTQSPTHLIKTRGQQVTLRCSSQSGHNTVSWYQQALGQGPQFIFQYYREEENGRGNFPPRFSGLQFPNYSSELNVNALELDDSALYLCASSLSGFEQYFGPGTRLTVT.

The chain couples TRBV7-2 to TRBJ1-5, with unresolved D. The germline gives CDR1 SGHTA, CDR2 FQGNSA. Trimming stripped 5 bases from V and 0 bases from J, with 8 bases between. The CDR3 has 14 amino acids. In DNA form, the CDR3 reads TGTGCCAGCAGCCTTCGGGTTAGCAATCAGCCCCAGCATTTT. Translated: CASSLRVSNQPQHF. The whole variable domain, filled in from reference TRBV7-2 and TRBJ1-5, reads GAGVSQSPSNKVTEKGKDVELRCDPISGHTALYWYRQSLGQGLEFLIYFQGNSAPDKSGLPSDRFSAERTGGSVSTLTIQRTQQEDSAVYLCASSLRVSNQPQHFGDGTRLSIL.

The rearrangement uses TRBV7-2 and TRBJ2-3; TRBD2 matches 12 bases. The germline gives CDR1 SGHTA, CDR2 FQGNSA. With V trimmed by 1 base and J by 2 bases, 7 bases remained unmatched. The CDR3 extends over 18 amino acids. In DNA form, the CDR3 reads TGTGCCAGCAGCTTAGGTGGACTAGCGGGATACCACACAGATACGCAGTATTTT. It translates to CASSLGGLAGYHTDTQYF. Based on the CDR3 plus reference TRBV7-2 and TRBJ2-3, the full variable domain is GAGVSQSPSNKVTEKGKDVELRCDPISGHTALYWYRQSLGQGLEFLIYFQGNSAPDKSGLPSDRFSAERTGGSVSTLTIQRTQQEDSAVYLCASSLGGLAGYHTDTQYFGPGTRLTVL.

This clone was detected a few times. The chain has TRBV28 and TRBJ1-2; the D gene is possibly TRBD1 (5 bases). This CDR3 spans 15 amino acids. Germline V lookup: CDR1 MDHEN, CDR2 SYDVKM. V was clipped by 6 bases and J by 5 bases, with 19 bases between them. This CDR3 reads CASRKTGLNYYGYTF. CDR3 in DNA: TGTGCCAGCAGAAAGACGGGACTAAACTATTATGGCTACACCTTC.

This clone was observed a single time. This chain connects TRBV5-1 to TRBJ1-2; unclear D gene. The CDR3 runs to 14 residues. Germline values: CDR1 SGHRS, CDR2 YFSETQ. Trimming cost V 0 bases and J 6 bases, with 12 bases left between them. DNA of the CDR3: TGCGCCAGCAGCTTGGTTGCCAGGTCGAATGGCTACACCTTC. Protein product: CASSLVARSNGYTF.

The chain couples TRBV9 to TRBJ1-1, with a possible D match to TRBD1 (5 bases). This CDR3 region has 13 residues. Per the germline V gene, CDR1 is SGDLS and CDR2 is YYNGEE. Trimming took off 1 base at V and 4 bases at J, with 8 bases between the two ends. The CDR3 region has the DNA TGTGCCAGCAGCGTAATGGGGGGCACTGAAGCTTTCTTT. As protein: CASSVMGGTEAFF.

As to this clone: The germline gene is not matched at one end of the junction; a read error may be the cause. The sample contains more than one DNA sequence encoding this CDR3. This rearrangement joins TRBV6-1 to TRBJ2-7; D unresolved. The CDR3 length is 13 residues. Germline-derived CDR1 and CDR2 are MNHNS and SASEGT. The CDR3 DNA reads TGCGCCAGCAGTGGGTACGGGTCCTACGAGCAGTACTTC. Translated: CASSGYGSYEQYF.